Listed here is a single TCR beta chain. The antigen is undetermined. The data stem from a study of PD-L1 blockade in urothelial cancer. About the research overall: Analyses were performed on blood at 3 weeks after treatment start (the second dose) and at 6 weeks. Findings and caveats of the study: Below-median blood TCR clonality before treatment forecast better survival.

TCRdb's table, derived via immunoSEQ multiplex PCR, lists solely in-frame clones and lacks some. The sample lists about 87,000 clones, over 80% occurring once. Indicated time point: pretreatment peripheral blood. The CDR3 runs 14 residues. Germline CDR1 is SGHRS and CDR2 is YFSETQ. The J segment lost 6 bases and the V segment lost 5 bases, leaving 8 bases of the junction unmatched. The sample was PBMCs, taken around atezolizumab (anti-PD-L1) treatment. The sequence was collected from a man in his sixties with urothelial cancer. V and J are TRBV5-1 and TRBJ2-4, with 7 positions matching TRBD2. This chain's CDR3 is CASSKAGSANIQYF. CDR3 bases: TGCGCCAGCAGTAAAGCGGGATCGGCAAACATTCAGTACTTC.